Below are 21 T cell receptor beta chains sequenced from a single sample in a study of regulatory T cells in long-lasting Graves disease (dated by TCRdb to the early 2020s). Preparation of the library involved multiplex PCR. Sequencing instrument: Illumina HiSeq 4000. CDR3 regions were amplified by Arm-PCR with iRepertoire HTBI primers to construct TCR beta libraries. The raw public data were reprocessed by TCRdb itself: fastp quality trimming at Q25, MiXCR clonotype calling, in-frame beta chains only. CDR3 protein sequences are deduplicated, and each keeps its most common genes and DNA. For this sample the table gives 400,000 to 450,000 distinct CDR3 sequences, of which less than 25% were detected only once. The ten largest clonotypes hold roughly 28% of the sample. In light of the paper, this sample's time point label describes: persistent/refractory GD, antithyroid drugs over 5 years with positive TRAb. For both TCR sequencing and RNA sequencing, RNA was extracted from PBMCs in TRIzol.

The sample here was peripheral blood mononuclear cells (PBMCs), taken when the disease was refractory, from a patient treated with antithyroid drugs. The receptors shown here come from a female donor with Graves disease.

At least ten counts were recorded for this clonotype. The chain links TRBV6-1 to TRBJ2-7; D is undetermined. Trimming removed 2 bases at V and 0 bases at J, with 8 bases between. The germline CDR1 and CDR2 sequences are MNHNS and SASEGT. The CDR3 is 14 residues long. The CDR3 spells CASSELESSYEQYF. CDR3 DNA sequence: TGTGCCAGCAGTGAACTTGAGAGCTCCTACGAGCAGTACTTC.

J is TRBJ2-2 and V is TRBV2; D gene unclear. Germline V gene data show CDR1 as SNHLY and CDR2 as FYNNEI. V was shortened by 1 base and J by 7 bases, with 10 bases between the two germline ends. The CDR3 runs 14 residues. The CDR3 loop is CASSEEADGGELFF. In nucleotides, the CDR3 is TGTGCCAGCAGTGAAGAGGCGGACGGCGGGGAGCTGTTTTTT.

This clonotype was counted only a few times. V is TRBV5-1 and J is TRBJ2-5; 14 nucleotides agree with TRBD2. The CDR3 spans 16 residues. Looked up from germline, CDR1 is SGHRS and CDR2 is YFSETQ. V shed 4 bases and J 2 bases; nucleotides not matched to a gene: 4. The CDR3 DNA sequence: TGCGCCAGCAGCGACGGACTAGCGGGAGGACAAGAGACCCAGTACTTC. The encoded protein is CASSDGLAGGQETQYF. The full variable domain, its missing parts supplied by reference TRBV5-1 and TRBJ2-5, is KAGVTQTPRYLIKTRGQQVTLSCSPISGHRSVSWYQQTPGQGLQFLFEYFSETQRNKGNFPGRFSGRQFSNSRSEMNVSTLELGDSALYLCASSDGLAGGQETQYFGPGTRLLVL.

This clonotype was counted a few times. V is TRBV3-1 and J is TRBJ1-1, with unresolved D. From germline, CDR1 is LGHDT and CDR2 YNNKEL (reference sequence). There are 14 residues in the CDR3. V dropped 2 bases and J dropped 1 base, with 8 bases sitting between them. Here the CDR3 reads CASSQSHGNTEAFF. In DNA, the CDR3 is TGTGCCAGCAGCCAATCACACGGGAACACTGAAGCTTTCTTT. Full variable domain (missing parts from reference TRBV3-1 and TRBJ1-1): DTAVSQTPKYLVTQMGNDKSIKCEQNLGHDTMYWYKQDSKKFLKIMFSYNNKELIINETVPNRFSPKSPDKAHLNLHINSLELGDSAVYFCASSQSHGNTEAFFGQGTRLTVV.

Comments on this clonotype: A much larger clone sits a single nucleotide away, making a read error possible. V is TRBV2 and J is TRBJ2-7, with 9 bases matching TRBD2. The germline gives CDR1 SNHLY, CDR2 FYNNEI. The CDR3 spans 15 residues. CDR3 nucleotides: TGTGCCAGCAGTGAATTTGGCGGGAGGGCCTATGAGCAGTACTTC. Protein product: CASSEFGGRAYEQYF.

Only a few counts were recorded for this clonotype. The V and J genes are TRBV3-1 and TRBJ1-1; D remains ambiguous. The V and J ends lost 0 bases and 1 base respectively, with 6 bases between them. Germline V gene data show CDR1 as LGHDT and CDR2 as YNNKEL (reference sequence). The CDR3 has 14 residues. CDR3 residues: CASSQDLWNTEAFF. The CDR3 bases are TGTGCCAGCAGCCAAGACCTGTGGAACACTGAAGCTTTCTTT. Full variable domain (rest looked up from reference TRBV3-1 and TRBJ1-1): DTAVSQTPKYLVTQMGNDKSIKCEQNLGHDTMYWYKQDSKKFLKIMFSYNNKELIINETVPNRFSPKSPDKAHLNLHINSLELGDSAVYFCASSQDLWNTEAFFGQGTRLTVV.

This clonotype was seen ten or more times. This chain joins TRBV16 and TRBJ1-4, with D tentatively TRBD1 (6 bases). The length of the CDR3 is 16 residues. The germline CDR1 and CDR2 sequences are KGHSY and FQNENV. V was trimmed by 3 bases and J by 0 bases, leaving 11 bases between them. The CDR3 coding sequence is TGTGCCAGCAGCCATCCACAGGGCGCAACTAATGAAAAACTGTTTTTT. This translates into CASSHPQGATNEKLFF.

This clonotype was counted a few times. The chain couples TRBV5-6 to TRBJ2-5; 10 bases fit TRBD2. Per the germline V gene, CDR1 is SGHDT and CDR2 is YYEEEE. Trimming removed 0 bases from V and 1 base from J; junction bases left unmatched: 12. This CDR3 contains 19 residues. For the CDR3, the DNA is TGTGCCAGCAGCTTGGGTCCAGGGGGCGTAGCGGGAGGCCAAGAGACCCAGTACTTC. This translates into CASSLGPGGVAGGQETQYF. The full variable domain, completed using reference TRBV5-6 and TRBJ2-5, is DAGVTQSPTHLIKTRGQQVTLRCSPKSGHDTVSWYQQALGQGPQFIFQYYEEEERQRGNFPDRFSGHQFPNYSSELNVNALLLGDSALYLCASSLGPGGVAGGQETQYFGPGTRLLVL.

This clonotype appeared a few times. V usage is TRBV29-1 and J usage is TRBJ2-1, with 11 nucleotides matching TRBD2. The germline V gene encodes CDR1 SQVTM and CDR2 ANQGSEA. After removal of 6 bases from V and 8 bases from J, the junction contained 3 bases not matched to a gene. CDR3 length: 12 residues. The CDR3 loop is CSVRTSGYEQFF. The DNA for the CDR3 is TGCAGCGTCCGGACTAGCGGGTATGAGCAGTTCTTC.

This rearrangement joins TRBV6-1 to TRBJ2-7, with 7 bases identical to TRBD2. Trimming removed 8 bases from V and 1 base from J; junction bases left unmatched: 5. Germline CDR1 reads MNHNS; CDR2 reads SASEGT. The CDR3 runs to 13 residues. CDR3 DNA sequence: TGTGCCAGCGGTCCCGGGGGGTCCTACGAGCAGTACTTC. Translated: CASGPGGSYEQYF.

The chain carries TRBV19 and TRBJ1-4; TRBD1 agrees at 7 bases. There are 14 residues in the CDR3. CDR1 LNHDA and CDR2 SQIVND come from the germline V gene (reference sequence). Unmatched junction bases numbered 8, after V lost 5 bases and J lost 8 bases. The CDR3 region has the DNA TGTGCCAGTAGTGCGGGACAGATGGTGGAAAAACTGTTTTTT. Its translation: CASSAGQMVEKLFF.

This clonotype was observed many times. V is TRBV12-3 or TRBV12-4 and J is TRBJ2-5; D possibly corresponds to TRBD2 (6 bases). The length of the CDR3 is 16 residues. Trimming pared 8 bases from V and 0 bases from J, leaving 19 bases between. CDR3 in DNA: TGTGCCAGCCAACGCGGGACGCTTGGGTACCAAGAGACCCAGTACTTC. Translation gives CASQRGTLGYQETQYF.

There are many counts of this clonotype. The chain links TRBV15 to TRBJ2-5; D ambiguous. The CDR3 spans 16 residues. Trimming removed 0 bases from V and 0 bases from J, with 11 bases in between. Germline V lookup: CDR1 LNHNV, CDR2 YYDKDF (reference sequence). CDR3 nucleotides: TGTGCCACCAGCAGAGAACGTCGGTATAACCAAGAGACCCAGTACTTC. Its protein product is CATSRERRYNQETQYF.

This clonotype appeared a few times. The chain carries TRBV7-8 and TRBJ2-5, with TRBD2 matching 10 bases. CDR3 length: 18 amino acids. CDR1 is SGHVS and CDR2 is FQNEAQ in the germline V gene. V was clipped by 5 bases and J by 5 bases; unmatched bases: 17. CDR3 protein: CASSPRGWPSGSLETQYF. Here the CDR3 DNA reads TGTGCCAGCAGCCCCCGAGGTTGGCCTAGCGGGAGTTTGGAGACCCAGTACTTC. The entire variable domain, with the rest obtained from reference TRBV7-8 and TRBJ2-5, is as follows: GAGVSQSPRYKVAKRGQDVALRCDPISGHVSLFWYQQALGQGPEFLTYFQNEAQLDKSGLPSDRFFAERPEGSVSTLKIQRTQQEDSAVYLCASSPRGWPSGSLETQYFGPGTRLLVL.

This clonotype appeared many times. V and J are TRBV5-1 and TRBJ1-1; weak D call: TRBD1 (6 bases). Trimming pared 5 bases from V and 0 bases from J, leaving 14 bases between. CDR1 SGHRS and CDR2 YFSETQ come from the germline V gene. The CDR3 extends over 15 amino acids. The CDR3 coding sequence is TGCGCCAGCAGGGGGGGCAGGATCATGAACACTGAAGCTTTCTTT. Encoded protein: CASRGGRIMNTEAFF.

V is TRBV6-1 and J is TRBJ1-1, with D possibly being TRBD1 (5 bases). The CDR3 has 14 residues. Germline-derived CDR1 and CDR2 are MNHNS and SASEGT. V was trimmed by 3 bases and J by 3 bases, leaving 11 bases between them. This CDR3 reads CASSDGRVHTEAFF. Written as DNA, the CDR3 is TGTGCCAGCAGTGACGGCAGGGTTCACACTGAAGCTTTCTTT.

Only a few counts were recorded for this clonotype. CDR3 amino acids: CASSYSIQGQVKLNTGELFF. For the CDR3, the DNA is TGTGCCAGCAGTTACTCGATTCAGGGACAGGTTAAGCTAAACACCGGGGAGCTGTTTTTT. V gene TRBV6-2 or TRBV6-3 combines with J gene TRBJ2-2, with 8 bases that match TRBD1. Germline CDR1 and CDR2: MNHEY and SVGEGT. The CDR3 runs to 20 residues. The J segment lost 2 bases and the V segment lost 0 bases, leaving 14 bases of the junction unmatched.

This clonotype was detected ten times or more. The chain has TRBV28 and TRBJ2-2; 8 bases are shared with TRBD2. CDR3 length: 17 residues. Trimming at V came to 2 bases and at J to 3 bases, leaving 8 bases not matched to a gene. Germline lookup yields CDR1 MDHEN and CDR2 SYDVKM. The CDR3 spells CASSLESGLAYTGELFF. The CDR3 DNA sequence: TGTGCCAGCAGTTTAGAATCAGGACTAGCCTACACCGGGGAGCTGTTTTTT.

The V gene is TRBV28, the J gene TRBJ2-3, with TRBD2 matching over 11 bases. CDR1 is MDHEN, CDR2 SYDVKM, per germline. The J segment lost 3 bases and the V segment lost 6 bases, leaving 5 bases of the junction unmatched. The CDR3 consists of 15 residues. As DNA, the CDR3 is TGTGCCAGCAGCTCCGGGACTAGCGGAACAGATACGCAGTATTTT. This codes for CASSSGTSGTDTQYF.

This clonotype was counted between two and nine times. The chain joins TRBV18 to TRBJ2-5; 7 bases agree with TRBD1. CDR1 KGHSH and CDR2 LQKENI come from the germline V gene. The CDR3 has 15 amino acids. Trimming cost V 4 bases and J 7 bases; bases outside gene matches: 12. The CDR3 loop reads CASSQRTGGSGTQYF. CDR3 DNA sequence: TGTGCCAGCTCACAACGGACAGGCGGCAGTGGGACCCAGTACTTC.

This clonotype was seen many times. V gene TRBV28 combines with J gene TRBJ1-1, with 7 bases lining up with TRBD1. In germline, CDR1 is MDHEN, CDR2 SYDVKM. The CDR3 has 15 amino acids. V shed 5 bases and J 0 bases; nucleotides not matched to a gene: 6. The CDR3, as DNA: TGTGCCAGCAGTGTGCAGACAGGGATGAACACTGAAGCTTTCTTT. Protein sequence: CASSVQTGMNTEAFF. Looking up the rest from reference TRBV28 and TRBJ1-1 gives the full variable domain: DVKVTQSSRYLVKRTGEKVFLECVQDMDHENMFWYRQDPGLGLRLIYFSYDVKMKEKGDIPEGYSVSREKKERFSLILESASTNQTSMYLCASSVQTGMNTEAFFGQGTRLTVV.